This T cell receptor (beta chain) stems from a study of blood T cells in healthy people across ages. General study results and limits: The authors considered diversity estimates from one million T cells to be underestimates. Expanded clonotype shifts may have been confounded, as the donors had an unknown CMV status.

Primed by a sample-barcoded 5' primer and a J-beta primer mix, a second PCR proceeded for about 7 to 12 cycles. TCRdb re-derived calls from the 5' RACE reads in MiXCR, one entry per CDR3 protein. The table lists around 1,500,000 distinct CDR3 sequences, over 25% of them singletons. Remarks on this clonotype: Its specificity is not known. A much larger clone differs from this one at a single base, so this may be a read error.

PBMCs numbering at least 6.5 million were isolated per sample. Extraction of total RNA produced a minimum of 6 micrograms from each sample. Specimen: blood. The clonotype originates from a woman between 25 and 40 years old in good health.

The CDR3 reads CSARELGTHGYTF. The CDR3 DNA reads as TGCAGTGCTAGAGAGCTGGGGACGCATGGCTACACCTTC. J is TRBJ1-2 and V is TRBV20-1, with D maybe TRBD1 (5 bases). Germline-derived CDR1 and CDR2 are DFQATT and SNEGSKA (reference sequence). The CDR3 spans 13 residues. Trimming shortened V by 0 bases and J by 6 bases, and 11 bases separated the two germline ends.